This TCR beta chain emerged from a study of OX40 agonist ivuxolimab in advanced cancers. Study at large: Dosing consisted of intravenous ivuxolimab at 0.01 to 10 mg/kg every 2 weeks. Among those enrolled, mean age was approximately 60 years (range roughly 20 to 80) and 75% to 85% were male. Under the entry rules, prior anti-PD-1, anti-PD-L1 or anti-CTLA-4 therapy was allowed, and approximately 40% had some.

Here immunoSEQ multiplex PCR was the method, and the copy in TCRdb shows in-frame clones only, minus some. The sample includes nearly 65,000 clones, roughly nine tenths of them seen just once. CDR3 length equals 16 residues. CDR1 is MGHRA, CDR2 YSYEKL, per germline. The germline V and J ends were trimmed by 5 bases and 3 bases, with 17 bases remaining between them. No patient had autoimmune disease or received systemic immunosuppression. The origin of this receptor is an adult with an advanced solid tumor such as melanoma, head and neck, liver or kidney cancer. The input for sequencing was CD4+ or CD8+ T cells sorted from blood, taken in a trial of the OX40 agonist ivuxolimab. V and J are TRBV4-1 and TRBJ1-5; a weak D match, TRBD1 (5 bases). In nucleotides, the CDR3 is TGCGCCAGCAGCACCCAGCCTGGGGCGGACAATCAGCCCCAGCATTTT. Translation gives CASSTQPGADNQPQHF.